The 10 T cell receptor beta chains below all came from one sample that was sequenced in a study of OX40 agonist ivuxolimab in advanced cancers. Sequenced by immunoSEQ multiplex PCR; TCRdb stores in-frame clones only, minus some. Of some 100,000 clones listed, 80% to 90% are singletons. The source was CD4+ or CD8+ T cells sorted from blood, collected in a trial of the OX40 agonist ivuxolimab. The receptors derive from an adult with an advanced solid tumor such as melanoma, head and neck, liver or kidney cancer.

The J gene is TRBJ1-2, the V gene TRBV9, with D possibly being TRBD1 (6 bases). Germline lookup yields CDR1 SGDLS and CDR2 YYNGEE. Trimming shortened V by 2 bases and J by 7 bases, and 12 bases separated the two germline ends. The CDR3 totals 13 residues. The CDR3 region is CASSVRQDGGYTF. The CDR3 bases are TGTGCCAGCAGCGTTCGACAGGACGGTGGCTACACCTTC. The full variable domain, completed using reference TRBV9 and TRBJ1-2, is DSGVTQTPKHLITATGQRVTLRCSPRSGDLSVYWYQQSLDQGLQFLIQYYNGEERAKGNILERFSAQQFPDLHSELNLSSLELGDSALYFCASSVRQDGGYTFGSGTRLTVV.

Only one count was recorded for this clone. The chain uses TRBV4-1 and TRBJ2-3; 7 bases map to TRBD1. Looked up from germline, CDR1 is MGHRA and CDR2 is YSYEKL. The trim removed 1 base at V and 6 bases at J, leaving 16 bases unmatched. This CDR3 has 18 residues. The CDR3 sequence: CASSQALGGQTSRDTQYF. DNA of the CDR3: TGCGCCAGCAGCCAAGCCTTAGGGGGACAGACCTCGAGGGATACGCAGTATTTT.

The chain combines TRBV6-5 with TRBJ2-5; D is perhaps TRBD1 (5 bases). The germline V and J ends were trimmed by 6 bases and 3 bases, with 8 bases remaining between them. The CDR3 loop spans 12 amino acids. Germline V gene lookup returns CDR1 MNHEY and CDR2 SVGAGI. CDR3 in DNA: TGTGCCAGCAGCAACAGGAAAGAGACCCAGTACTTC. The encoded protein is CASSNRKETQYF.

This chain connects TRBV6-1 to TRBJ1-5; 7 bases are a match to TRBD1. The CDR3 totals 13 residues. The V gene's germline CDR1 is MNHNS and CDR2 SASEGT. Germline trimming cut 10 bases from V and 3 bases from J; bases unmatched to any gene: 6. Here the CDR3 reads CATQGQYNQPQHF. Written as DNA, the CDR3 is TGTGCCACCCAGGGACAGTACAATCAGCCCCAGCATTTT.

V and J are TRBV6-6 and TRBJ2-7, with D uncertain. Trimming shortened V by 5 bases and J by 0 bases, and 17 bases separated the two germline ends. The CDR3 length is 16 residues. Germline-derived CDR1 and CDR2 are MNHNY and SVGAGI (reference sequence). The CDR3 DNA sequence: TGTGCCAGCAGTCCCCGAGGCGGCTTGAGCTCCTACGAGCAGTACTTC. Translated, it gives CASSPRGGLSSYEQYF.

The chain recombines TRBV5-1 with TRBJ1-1, with 11 positions matching TRBD1. V lost 4 bases, J lost 3 bases, and 8 bases stayed unmatched. Germline CDR1 is SGHRS and CDR2 is YFSETQ. This CDR3 region has 16 residues. CDR3 sequence: CASSRTGGLADTEAFF. The CDR3 bases are TGCGCCAGCAGCAGGACAGGGGGCCTCGCGGACACTGAAGCTTTCTTT.

This chain joins TRBV28 and TRBJ1-1; D may be TRBD1 (5 bases). Looked up from germline, CDR1 is MDHEN and CDR2 is SYDVKM. V was trimmed by 5 bases and J by 6 bases, leaving 19 bases between them. The CDR3 length is 15 residues. This CDR3 is CASSGTDYPGAEAFF. The CDR3 DNA sequence: TGTGCCAGCAGTGGGACGGACTATCCCGGCGCTGAAGCTTTCTTT.

This chain joins TRBV11-2 and TRBJ2-1, with 8 bases identical to TRBD1. V shed 0 bases, J shed 3 bases, and the junction held 4 bases outside the gene matches. The CDR3 extends over 16 amino acids. CDR1 is SGHAT, CDR2 FQNNGV, per germline. The CDR3 here is CASSLEMGTGYNEQFF. CDR3 nucleotide sequence: TGTGCCAGCAGCTTAGAAATGGGGACAGGCTACAATGAGCAGTTCTTC.

The chain combines TRBV7-9 with TRBJ2-2, with a weak D call TRBD2 (5 bases). Trimming cost V 6 bases and J 5 bases, with 7 bases left between them. The germline V gene encodes CDR1 SEHNR and CDR2 FQNEAQ (reference sequence). This CDR3 is 12 amino acids long. The CDR3 DNA reads as TGTGCCAGCAGACGCGGGACCGGGGAGCTGTTTTTT. Its protein product is CASRRGTGELFF.

V is TRBV6-1 and J is TRBJ2-3, with D maybe TRBD1 (5 bases). Germline loops: CDR1 MNHNS, CDR2 SASEGT. The CDR3 covers 14 residues. V lost 5 bases to trimming and J lost 3 bases, with 12 bases between them. As DNA, the CDR3 is TGTGCCAGCAGTTTGCAGGGCTGGACAGATACGCAGTATTTT. Its translation: CASSLQGWTDTQYF.